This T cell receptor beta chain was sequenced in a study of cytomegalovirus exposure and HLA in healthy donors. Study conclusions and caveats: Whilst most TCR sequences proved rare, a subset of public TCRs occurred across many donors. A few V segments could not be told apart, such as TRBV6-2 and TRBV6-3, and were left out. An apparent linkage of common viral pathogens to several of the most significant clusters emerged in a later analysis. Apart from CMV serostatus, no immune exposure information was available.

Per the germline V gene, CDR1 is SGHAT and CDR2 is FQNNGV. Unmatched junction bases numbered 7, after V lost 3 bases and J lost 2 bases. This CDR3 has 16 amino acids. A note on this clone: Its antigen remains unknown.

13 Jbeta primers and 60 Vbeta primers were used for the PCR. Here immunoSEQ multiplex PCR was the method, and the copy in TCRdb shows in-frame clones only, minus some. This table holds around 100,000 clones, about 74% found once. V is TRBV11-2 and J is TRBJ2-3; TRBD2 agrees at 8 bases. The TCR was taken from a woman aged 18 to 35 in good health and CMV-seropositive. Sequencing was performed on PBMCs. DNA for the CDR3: TGTGCCAGCAGCTTGTCGGAGCGGGAGTACACAGATACGCAGTATTTT. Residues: CASSLSEREYTDTQYF.